The sequence of this TCR beta chain was determined in a study of T-cell memory formation after mild COVID-19. General study results and limits: A second wave of clones peaked on day 37, and their SARS-CoV-2 specificity went unconfirmed. Later expanders leaned CD4+, whereas clones that contracted between day 15 and 85 were balanced CD4/CD8. Among contracting clones, CD4+ were mainly CM/EM and CD8+ enriched in EMRA.

Points on this clonotype: Antigen unknown.

CDR3 length: 12 residues. Germline values: CDR1 DFQATT, CDR2 SNEGSKA (reference sequence). V was clipped by 3 bases and J by 4 bases, with 9 bases between them. MiXCR, applied by TCRdb to the 5' RACE reads, yields one record per CDR3 protein. The sample contains about 620,000 distinct CDR3 sequences, more than 15% of which appear only once. V usage is TRBV20-1 and J usage is TRBJ2-5; D is perhaps TRBD1 (5 bases). Sequences were obtained from PBMCs or a T cell subset sorted from them (not recorded which). The source is an adult woman who had mild COVID-19 (a few samples of this study predate the infection). Cell type and time point are not known. CDR3 protein: CSARQGLETQYF. In DNA form, the CDR3 reads TGCAGTGCTAGGCAGGGTCTAGAGACCCAGTACTTC.